This T cell receptor (beta chain) was sequenced for a study of identical twins. Study observations and caveats: There was an excess of low generation probability in the out-of-frame alpha sequences that twins shared. Partial confounding of zero-insertion analyses by invariant MAIT and iNKT cells was possible.

TCRdb used MiXCR to reprocess the 5' RACE reads, holding one entry per CDR3 protein. Of around 450,000 distinct CDR3 sequences in the sample, more than 13% were seen once. This clonotype was detected many times. Its antigen is not known. V was clipped by 6 bases and J by 3 bases, with 6 bases between them. Germline V gene lookup returns CDR1 SEHNR and CDR2 FQNEAQ (reference sequence). The CDR3 contains 11 residues. The data also belong to a second study, concerning yellow fever vaccine responses in identical twins.

V is TRBV7-9 and J is TRBJ2-7; no clear D gene. The TCR was taken from a woman aged 18-29 years in good health. The sample was CD4+ T cells sorted from blood. CDR3 nucleotides: TGTGCCAGCAGTCCTGTCTACGAGCAGTACTTC. Its translation is CASSPVYEQYF.